A selection of T cell receptor beta chains follows, all from one sample in a study of T-cell memory formation after mild COVID-19. One entry per CDR3 protein results from TCRdb running MiXCR on the 5' RACE reads. The table lists 550,000 to 700,000 distinct CDR3 sequences, roughly a sixth of them singletons. The sample comprised PBMCs or a T cell subset sorted from them (not recorded which). The source of these receptors is an adult woman who had mild COVID-19 (a few samples of this study predate the infection). Cell type and time point are not known. The conserved cysteine and the conserved F or W are not part of the CDR3 here.

>TRBV6-5|TRBJ2-7
ASSRQGNSGQY
>TRBV20-1|TRBJ2-7
SASGAGAFSYEQY
>TRBV7-9|TRBJ2-2
ASSLTGQSGELF
>TRBV19|TRBJ2-2
ASSIGGTGELF
>TRBV18|TRBJ2-4
ASSPPGGQGPNIQY
>TRBV10-3|TRBJ2-2
AIRNDRGSSGTGELF
>TRBV4-2|TRBJ2-7
ASSQEEGSRDEQY
>TRBV5-1|TRBJ2-7
ASSSGLLKTSSYEQY
>TRBV9|TRBJ1-2
ASSGNGVGYT
>TRBV5-1|TRBJ2-1
ASSLAGGPNEQF
>TRBV12-3/TRBV12-4|TRBJ2-7
ASSLAYRSYEQY